These 2 T cell receptor beta chains were all obtained from the same sample, sequenced in a study of T cells in Graves' hyperthyroidism and ophthalmopathy. RNA transcripts were the template for amplifying TCR beta CDR3 regions. The HTBI primer set served for first-round RT-PCR of the TCR CDR3. TCRdb reprocessed the multiplex PCR reads via MiXCR and lists one record per CDR3 protein. The table records hundreds of thousands of distinct CDR3 sequences, roughly 45% of them present only once. Sequencing was performed on peripheral blood or thyroid tissue (not recorded which). These receptors were collected from an adult man with Graves' disease, either hyperthyroidism or ophthalmopathy (not recorded which).

The rearrangement joins TRBV20-1 to TRBJ1-1; the D gene is possibly TRBD1 (6 bases). Trimming stripped 6 bases from V and 3 bases from J, with 14 bases between. The CDR3 is 13 residues long. CDR1 is DFQATT and CDR2 is SNEGSKA in the germline V gene (reference sequence). CDR3 sequence: CSARTGRDTEAFF. The CDR3 DNA is TGCAGTGCCCGAACAGGGAGGGACACTGAAGCTTTCTTT.

This chain's CDR3 is CASSLVPANSNQPQHF. The CDR3 region has the DNA TGTGCCAGCAGCTTAGTTCCGGCAAATAGCAATCAGCCCCAGCATTTT. The chain links TRBV7-8 to TRBJ1-5; D is ambiguous. This CDR3 is built from 16 residues. Germline V gene data show CDR1 as SGHVS and CDR2 as FQNEAQ. Trimming took 1 base from V and 0 from J, leaving 10 bases between them.